This entry lists 21 T cell receptor beta chains sequenced from one sample in a study of early T cells in non-severe SARS-CoV-2 infection. MiXCR, applied by TCRdb to the 5' RACE reads, yields one record per CDR3 protein. The table includes about 81,000 distinct CDR3 sequences, around 6% detected once. Material: whole blood. These receptors all come from an adult who was a healthcare worker with PCR-confirmed SARS-CoV-2 infection or an uninfected control (not recorded which).

The chain has TRBV6-1 and TRBJ2-2; D is uncertain. Germline CDR1 is MNHNS and CDR2 is SASEGT. The CDR3 is 15 amino acids. Deletions cut 6 bases from V and 0 bases from J, with 11 bases between. CDR3 nucleotide sequence: TGTGCCAGCAGGTGGCAGAAAGCGAACACCGGGGAGCTGTTTTTT. Residues: CASRWQKANTGELFF.

The genes are TRBV29-1 and TRBJ2-6; D is possibly TRBD1 (6 bases). Trimming took off 4 bases at V and 0 bases at J, with 16 bases between the two ends. The CDR3 contains 17 residues. Germline CDR1 reads SQVTM; CDR2 reads ANQGSEA. The CDR3 nucleotides are TGCAGCGTTGTTCTTCAGGGGCCATACTCTGGGGCCAACGTCCTGACTTTC. This codes for CSVVLQGPYSGANVLTF.

At least ten counts were recorded for this clonotype. The rearrangement uses TRBV6-2 or TRBV6-3 and TRBJ2-3, with 9 bases that match TRBD2. Germline V gene data show CDR1 as MNHEY and CDR2 as SVGEGT. This CDR3 spans 13 amino acids. The J segment lost 1 base and the V segment lost 10 bases, leaving 3 bases of the junction unmatched. CDR3 DNA: TGTGCCACCCGGACTAGCGGCACAGATACGCAGTATTTT. Protein: CATRTSGTDTQYF.

This clonotype showed up many times. This chain joins TRBV5-1 and TRBJ2-5; a weak D match, TRBD2 (5 bases). The length of the CDR3 is 17 residues. V dropped 4 bases and J dropped 2 bases, with 21 bases sitting between them. Germline V gives CDR1 SGHRS, CDR2 YFSETQ. The CDR3 loop reads CASSNPPRKGDQETQYF. CDR3 nucleotide sequence: TGCGCCAGCAGCAACCCCCCTCGAAAGGGAGATCAAGAGACCCAGTACTTC. Full variable domain (missing parts from reference TRBV5-1 and TRBJ2-5): KAGVTQTPRYLIKTRGQQVTLSCSPISGHRSVSWYQQTPGQGLQFLFEYFSETQRNKGNFPGRFSGRQFSNSRSEMNVSTLELGDSALYLCASSNPPRKGDQETQYFGPGTRLLVL.

This clonotype was recorded at least ten times. The chain employs TRBV18 and TRBJ1-5; maybe TRBD1 (6 bases). CDR1 and CDR2 (germline): KGHSH, LQKENI. There are 14 residues in the CDR3. V lost 6 bases and J lost 4, with 13 bases in between. The CDR3: CASSQDRANQPQHF. CDR3 nucleotides: TGTGCCAGCTCGCAGGACAGAGCTAATCAGCCCCAGCATTTT.

The genes are TRBV18 and TRBJ2-1, with D tentatively TRBD1 or TRBD2 (5 bases each). The CDR3 runs to 15 residues. Trimming stripped 5 bases from V and 2 bases from J, with 13 bases between. Germline V gene lookup returns CDR1 KGHSH and CDR2 LQKENI. DNA for the CDR3: TGTGCCAGCTCATACCGGGACGGTACCTACAATGAGCAGTTCTTC. Translated: CASSYRDGTYNEQFF.

This clonotype came up a few times. The V and J genes are TRBV12-3 or TRBV12-4 and TRBJ2-3, with 9 nucleotides matching TRBD2. This CDR3 has 15 residues. The V segment lost 3 bases and the J segment 2 bases; nucleotides outside the gene matches: 3. In DNA form, the CDR3 reads TGTGCCAGCAGTTTGGCGGGAGGGGTCACAGATACGCAGTATTTT. This sequence encodes CASSLAGGVTDTQYF.

This clonotype was counted at least ten times. The chain combines TRBV19 with TRBJ2-2; D not certain. The CDR3 runs 14 residues. CDR1 and CDR2 (germline): LNHDA, SQIVND (reference sequence). Trimming took off 4 bases at V and 2 bases at J, with 8 bases between the two ends. The CDR3 nucleotides read TGTGCCAGTAGTAGAGTAACTAACACCGGGGAGCTGTTTTTT. As protein: CASSRVTNTGELFF. Using reference TRBV19 and TRBJ2-2 for the parts outside the CDR3, the full variable domain is DGGITQSPKYLFRKEGQNVTLSCEQNLNHDAMYWYRQDPGQGLRLIYYSQIVNDFQKGDIAEGYSVSREKKESFPLTVTSAQKNPTAFYLCASSRVTNTGELFFGEGSRLTVL.

This chain links TRBV18 with TRBJ2-5; D unresolved. Germline CDR1 is KGHSH and CDR2 is LQKENI. V was cut by 3 bases and J by 4 bases, with 9 bases left in between. The CDR3 contains 13 residues. The DNA of the CDR3 is TGTGCCAGCTCACCTAATCTAGGAGAGACCCAGTACTTC. Its translation: CASSPNLGETQYF.

This clonotype came up a few times. The chain employs TRBV12-3 or TRBV12-4 and TRBJ1-2; D remains ambiguous. The V and J ends lost 3 bases and 5 bases respectively, with 7 bases between them. This CDR3 spans 12 amino acids. The CDR3 DNA reads as TGTGCCAGCAGTTTTTATGGTTATGGCTACACCTTC. Protein product: CASSFYGYGYTF.

The V and J genes are TRBV5-1 and TRBJ2-7, with a tentative D call TRBD1 (6 bases). CDR1 is SGHRS and CDR2 is YFSETQ in the germline V gene. V gave up 0 bases and J gave up 4 bases, with 11 bases separating them. The CDR3 is 14 amino acids. CDR3 bases: TGCGCCAGCAGCTTGGAACAGGGCGGATACGAGCAGTACTTC. It encodes CASSLEQGGYEQYF.

This clonotype was seen more than once but under ten times. The CDR3 DNA sequence: TGCAGTGCTGAGACGGAATATAATTCACCCCTCCACTTT. This translates into CSAETEYNSPLHF. The V and J genes are TRBV20-1 and TRBJ1-6; D is unclear. Germline loops: CDR1 DFQATT, CDR2 SNEGSKA (reference sequence). V lost 5 bases and J lost 4, with 9 bases in between. The CDR3 spans 13 residues.

The V and J genes are TRBV7-9 and TRBJ2-3, with D unclear. CDR1 is SEHNR and CDR2 is FQNEAQ in the germline V gene (reference sequence). The length of the CDR3 is 16 residues. The V end was cut by 3 bases, the J end by 4 bases, with 17 bases between. The CDR3 DNA reads as TGTGCCAGCAGCTTCGGGCTACCCCGTTCGTCAGATACGCAGTATTTT. It is translated as CASSFGLPRSSDTQYF.

In its sample, this clonotype was seen many times. V gene TRBV4-3 combines with J gene TRBJ2-3; 14 bases agree with TRBD2. CDR1 and CDR2 (germline): LGHNA, YSLEER. The CDR3 loop spans 20 amino acids. V lost 4 bases, J lost 4 bases, and 16 bases stayed unmatched. The CDR3 DNA is TGCGCCAGCAGCCTTAGACCGGGACAGACTAGCGGGAGGGCCCCAGATACGCAGTATTTT. Residues: CASSLRPGQTSGRAPDTQYF.

This clonotype was found a few times. The chain links TRBV29-1 to TRBJ2-3, with 7 positions matching TRBD2. From germline, CDR1 is SQVTM and CDR2 ANQGSEA. The CDR3 is 17 residues long. V shed 0 bases, J shed 1 base, and the junction held 10 bases outside the gene matches. Here the CDR3 DNA reads TGCAGCGTTGAAGATCGGGTCGAGGGAGGGGGCACAGATACGCAGTATTTT. It yields the protein CSVEDRVEGGGTDTQYF.

This clonotype was found many times. This chain links TRBV7-8 with TRBJ2-1; D is undetermined. CDR1 SGHVS and CDR2 FQNEAQ come from the germline V gene. Trimming cost V 1 base and J 8 bases, with 12 bases left between them. This CDR3 has 14 residues. Here the CDR3 reads CASSLDLGTDEQFF. The CDR3 DNA sequence: TGTGCCAGCAGCTTAGATCTGGGCACGGATGAGCAGTTCTTC.

This clonotype was seen many times. The chain couples TRBV29-1 to TRBJ1-6; D unresolved. The CDR3 spans 11 residues. In germline, CDR1 is SQVTM, CDR2 ANQGSEA. Trimming stripped 6 bases from V and 11 bases from J, with 11 bases between. The CDR3 region is CSVSTSPPLHF. The CDR3 region has the DNA TGCAGCGTGTCGACATCTCCACCCCTCCACTTT.

This chain links TRBV4-3 with TRBJ2-3, with 7 bases lining up with TRBD1. The CDR3 runs to 16 residues. CDR1 is LGHNA, CDR2 YSLEER, per germline. After removal of 0 bases from V and 2 bases from J, the junction contained 5 bases not matched to a gene. In DNA, the CDR3 is TGCGCCAGCAGCCAAGACTGGGGACAGAACACAGATACGCAGTATTTT. Amino acid sequence: CASSQDWGQNTDTQYF.

The table lists this clonotype with many counts. The chain recombines TRBV7-8 with TRBJ2-3; D not certain. The CDR3 length is 15 residues. V was cut by 2 bases and J by 2 bases, with 11 bases left in between. Per the germline V gene, CDR1 is SGHVS and CDR2 is FQNEAQ. The CDR3 nucleotides are TGTGCCAGCAGCTTATCCTTAGGACCCACAGATACGCAGTATTTT. This encodes CASSLSLGPTDTQYF.

At least ten counts were recorded for this clonotype. V usage is TRBV12-3 or TRBV12-4 and J usage is TRBJ1-1, with D possibly being TRBD1 (6 bases). This CDR3 has 14 residues. V was shortened by 5 bases and J by 9 bases, with 19 bases between the two germline ends. In DNA, the CDR3 is TGTGCCAGCAGTCCTGGGGACATAAGATCCAAAGCTTTCTTT. The encoded protein is CASSPGDIRSKAFF.

This CDR3 is CASSELVAGTDTQYF. The CDR3 region has the DNA TGTGCCAGCAGTGAATTGGTTGCGGGTACAGATACGCAGTATTTT. The V gene is TRBV25-1, the J gene TRBJ2-3, with D possibly being TRBD2 (5 bases). This CDR3 is built from 15 residues. V lost 1 base and J lost 3, with 11 bases in between. Looked up from germline, CDR1 is MGHDK and CDR2 is SYGVNS.